This T cell receptor beta chain was profiled in a study of identical twins. Study-wide findings and caveats: Within beta out-of-frame sequences, the excess sharing observed between twins was weaker. Memory repertoires showed no such pattern, whereas abundant cord blood beta clonotypes carried fewer insertions.

TCRdb independently ran MiXCR on the 5' RACE reads; one entry per CDR3 protein. The top ten clones hold less than 2.5% of a sample with under 250,000 distinct CDR3 sequences, roughly 7.5% of them seen once. Unmatched junction bases numbered 9, after V lost 4 bases and J lost 6 bases. The germline V gene has CDR1 SNHLY and CDR2 FYNNEI. The CDR3 covers 15 residues. This clonotype has at least ten counts. Its antigen remains unknown. This sample also appeared in a second study, on yellow fever vaccine responses in identical twins.

This TCR derives from a woman aged 18-35 years in good health. Sequencing was carried out using memory (CD45RO+) T cells sorted from blood. The chain carries TRBV2 and TRBJ1-5, with 7 bases lining up with TRBD1. Here the CDR3 reads CASSGAAGGGQPQHF. The DNA of the CDR3 is TGTGCCAGCAGTGGCGCGGCAGGGGGTGGTCAGCCCCAGCATTTT.